Presented here are 18 T cell receptor beta chains from one specimen sequenced in a study of T cell changes during pregnancy in multiple sclerosis. The repertoire was sequenced with immunoSEQ multiplex PCR; TCRdb's copy has only in-frame clones and lacks some. The sample lists roughly 74,000 clones, approximately 91% occurring once. Here the sequenced sample was peripheral blood, taken before pregnancy. These receptors were taken from a female donor with multiple sclerosis, enrolled in a pregnancy study.

This chain links TRBV13 with TRBJ2-5; 8 nucleotides align to TRBD2. Per germline, CDR1 PRHDT and CDR2 FYEKMQ (reference sequence). This CDR3 region has 17 residues. V lost 4 bases, J lost 5 bases, and 15 bases stayed unmatched. In DNA form, the CDR3 reads TGTGCCAGCAGCTCAGACCTCGGCGGGGGGCGGAGGGAGACCCAGTACTTC. Residues: CASSSDLGGGRRETQYF.

V usage is TRBV9 and J usage is TRBJ2-3, with D unresolved. Trimming pared 4 bases from V and 0 bases from J, leaving 9 bases between. The CDR3 has 14 amino acids. Germline V gene data show CDR1 as SGDLS and CDR2 as YYNGEE. The CDR3, as DNA: TGTGCCAGCAGCACCGGTCCTAGCACAGATACGCAGTATTTT. It codes for CASSTGPSTDTQYF. Variable domain in full (rest from reference TRBV9 and TRBJ2-3): DSGVTQTPKHLITATGQRVTLRCSPRSGDLSVYWYQQSLDQGLQFLIQYYNGEERAKGNILERFSAQQFPDLHSELNLSSLELGDSALYFCASSTGPSTDTQYFGPGTRLTVL.

The count of this clone is one. The V and J genes are TRBV5-4 and TRBJ2-2, with TRBD1 matching over 11 bases. V gave up 4 bases and J gave up 3 bases; unmatched junction bases: 5. CDR3 length: 16 residues. Germline CDR1 SGHNT, CDR2 YYREEE (reference sequence). The CDR3 sequence is CASSRDRGADTGELFF. In DNA, the CDR3 is TGTGCCAGCAGCCGGGACAGGGGGGCGGACACCGGGGAGCTGTTTTTT.

The rearrangement uses TRBV27 and TRBJ1-1, with D unclear. The germline V gene encodes CDR1 MNHEY and CDR2 SMNVEV (reference sequence). V was shortened by 3 bases and J by 1 base, with 6 bases between the two germline ends. This CDR3 is built from 13 residues. The CDR3 DNA reads as TGTGCCAGCAGTTTTTTCCGGAACACTGAAGCTTTCTTT. Translating it yields CASSFFRNTEAFF.

V gene TRBV7-9 combines with J gene TRBJ1-5; D is perhaps TRBD1 (6 bases). V lost 3 bases to trimming and J lost 5 bases, with 17 bases between them. This CDR3 is 16 amino acids long. CDR1 and CDR2 (germline): SEHNR, FQNEAQ (reference sequence). For the CDR3, the DNA is TGTGCCAGCAGCTTGGGGGCTTTTTACACGGATCAGCCCCAGCATTTT. Protein: CASSLGAFYTDQPQHF.

V gene TRBV19 combines with J gene TRBJ1-2, with 8 bases matching TRBD1. Germline V gene sequence: CDR1 LNHDA, CDR2 SQIVND (reference sequence). V trimming: 4 bases; J trimming: 0 bases; junction bases outside the gene matches: 10. The CDR3 has 17 amino acids. The CDR3 bases are TGTGCCAGTAGTAAAGGGGACAGGAGGGAACCTAACTATGGCTACACCTTC. As protein: CASSKGDRREPNYGYTF.

The rearrangement uses TRBV19 and TRBJ2-7; either TRBD1 or TRBD2 may supply D (6 bases each). There are 14 residues in the CDR3. Trimming took 5 bases from V and 3 from J, leaving 14 bases between them. From germline, CDR1 is LNHDA and CDR2 SQIVND (reference sequence). CDR3 sequence: CASSLGRTVYEQYF. For the CDR3, the DNA is TGTGCCAGTAGTCTAGGGAGGACAGTCTACGAGCAGTACTTC.

The J gene is TRBJ2-1, the V gene TRBV11-3; D might be TRBD1 (5 bases). CDR1 and CDR2 from the germline V gene are SGHNT and YENEEA. The CDR3 is 11 residues long. The ends were cut back, 6 bases at V and 11 bases at J, with 11 bases in the middle. The CDR3 is CASRGRGQQFF. The DNA of the CDR3 is TGTGCCAGCAGGGGTAGGGGCCAGCAGTTCTTC.

The chain has TRBV6-5 and TRBJ2-7; D is possibly TRBD2 (6 bases). V lost 0 bases and J 7 bases, leaving 16 bases between the germline ends. The CDR3 spans 15 residues. Germline CDR1 is MNHEY and CDR2 is SVGAGI. CDR3 sequence: CASSYSPGSGREQYF. The DNA of the CDR3 is TGTGCCAGCAGTTACTCGCCCGGCTCGGGGAGGGAGCAGTACTTC.

The gene calls are TRBV4-2 and TRBJ1-2; D unclear. The CDR3 has 13 amino acids. V lost 0 bases to trimming and J lost 11 bases, with 13 bases between them. Germline V gene data show CDR1 as LGHNA and CDR2 as YNFKEQ. The chain's CDR3 is CASSQELRRAYTF. DNA for the CDR3: TGTGCCAGCAGCCAAGAATTGAGGCGGGCATACACCTTC.

The chain joins TRBV11-2 to TRBJ1-1; no definite D call. The V and J ends lost 2 bases and 7 bases respectively, with 14 bases between them. CDR3 size: 14 residues. Germline V lookup: CDR1 SGHAT, CDR2 FQNNGV. CDR3 amino acids: CASSLLQNDGEAFF. CDR3 sequence (DNA): TGTGCCAGCAGCTTACTCCAGAATGATGGTGAAGCTTTCTTT. The full variable domain, in which reference TRBV11-2 and TRBJ1-1 provide the parts outside the CDR3, is EAGVAQSPRYKIIEKRQSVAFWCNPISGHATLYWYQQILGQGPKLLIQFQNNGVVDDSQLPKDRFSAERLKGVDSTLKIQPAKLEDSAVYLCASSLLQNDGEAFFGQGTRLTVV.

The chain has TRBV5-4 and TRBJ1-1, with D tentatively TRBD1 (5 bases). Trimming left V 0 bases short and J 3 bases short, with 9 bases between. CDR1 is SGHNT and CDR2 is YYREEE in the germline V gene (reference sequence). The CDR3 totals 14 residues. CDR3 residues: CASSLDPGDTEAFF. The DNA of the CDR3 is TGTGCCAGCAGCTTGGATCCGGGGGACACTGAAGCTTTCTTT.

The chain joins TRBV27 to TRBJ1-1; tentative D call: TRBD1 (6 bases). V dropped 4 bases and J dropped 1 base, with 13 bases sitting between them. Germline CDR1 and CDR2: MNHEY and SMNVEV (reference sequence). The CDR3 contains 15 residues. The chain's CDR3 is CASSSHRAPNTEAFF. The CDR3, as DNA: TGTGCCAGCAGTTCCCACAGGGCCCCGAACACTGAAGCTTTCTTT.

The chain combines TRBV30 with TRBJ2-7; TRBD1 aligns across 8 bases. This CDR3 has 11 amino acids. The germline CDR1 and CDR2 sequences are GTSNPN and SVGIG (reference sequence). J was trimmed by 6 bases and V by 4 bases; bases with no gene match: 2. The CDR3 coding sequence is TGTGCCTGGACGGACAGGGCCGAGCAGTACTTC. As protein: CAWTDRAEQYF.

V is TRBV29-1 and J is TRBJ2-2, with 8 bases matching TRBD1. Germline loops: CDR1 SQVTM, CDR2 ANQGSEA. The CDR3 sequence is 14 residues long. The trim removed 4 bases at V and 8 bases at J, leaving 9 bases unmatched. The CDR3 region is CSVGQGMGAGELFF. The CDR3, as DNA: TGCAGCGTTGGACAGGGGATGGGGGCAGGGGAGCTGTTTTTT.

This rearrangement joins TRBV18 to TRBJ1-1, with TRBD1 matching 9 bases. The length of the CDR3 is 16 residues. V lost 6 bases and J lost 0; bases outside the gene matches: 8. Germline assignment: CDR1 KGHSH and CDR2 LQKENI. The DNA of the CDR3 is TGTGCCAGCTCCCGGGGACAGGGAGAGTTGAACACTGAAGCTTTCTTT. Amino acids: CASSRGQGELNTEAFF.

The V and J genes are TRBV6-4 and TRBJ2-1; TRBD2 aligns across 10 bases. The CDR3 loop spans 14 amino acids. Germline V CDR1 and CDR2: MRHNA, SNTAGT. With 2 bases clipped from V and 9 bases from J, the junction kept 4 bases outside the gene matches. The CDR3 is CASSDQGLATEQFF. Written as DNA, the CDR3 is TGTGCCAGCAGTGACCAGGGACTAGCGACTGAGCAGTTCTTC.

This clone has just a few counts. The chain links TRBV29-1 to TRBJ1-1; D call uncertain. This CDR3 has 11 amino acids. The germline V gene has CDR1 SQVTM and CDR2 ANQGSEA. V dropped 7 bases and J dropped 1 base, with 7 bases sitting between them. The CDR3 protein is CSAQENTEAFF. CDR3 bases: TGCAGCGCTCAGGAGAACACTGAAGCTTTCTTT.